The 27 T cell receptor beta chains given below trace back to one sample, sequenced in a study of blood T cells in healthy people across ages. A second 7 to 11 cycle PCR used barcoded and J-beta primers. A single record per CDR3 protein comes from TCRdb applying MiXCR to the 5' RACE reads. This table has hundreds of thousands of distinct CDR3 sequences, roughly 45% appearing once. Sequencing was performed on blood. Receptors originate from an older woman in good health.

V and J are TRBV9 and TRBJ2-5; a possible D gene is TRBD1 (6 bases). The DNA end is more similar to TRBJ2-7, so the J call may be wrong. The CDR3 covers 14 residues. Germline CDR1 reads SGDLS; CDR2 reads YYNGEE. CDR3 coding DNA: TGTGCCAGCAGCACGAACAGGGTCGGATACGAGCAGTACTTC. It yields the protein CASSTNRVGYEQYF.

This sequence joins TRBV20-1 and TRBJ2-7; 11 nucleotides align to TRBD2. CDR1 is DFQATT, CDR2 SNEGSKA, per germline (reference sequence). With V trimmed by 6 bases and J by 7 bases, 14 bases remained unmatched. The CDR3 consists of 15 residues. CDR3: CSAKPGLAVYNEQYF. CDR3 nucleotides: TGCAGTGCAAAACCGGGACTAGCGGTCTACAATGAGCAGTACTTC.

A word on this clonotype: Mismatch with germline at one junction end may stem from a read error. V is TRBV3-1 and J is TRBJ2-1; 9 nucleotides align to TRBD1. Germline CDR1 LGHDT, CDR2 YNNKEL (reference sequence). CDR3 size: 17 residues. CDR3 nucleotides: TGTGCCGGCAGCCAAGCCTGGGGACAGGGAACTAACAATGAGCAGTTCTTC. Its protein is CAGSQAWGQGTNNEQFF.

The V and J genes are TRBV28 and TRBJ2-1; no clear D. The assigned J gene may be wrong: the sequence end matches TRBJ2-7 better. CDR3 length: 13 amino acids. The germline CDR1 and CDR2 sequences are MDHEN and SYDVKM. The CDR3 protein is CASSGHSYNEQYF. In DNA, the CDR3 is TGTGCCAGCAGCGGGCACTCCTACAATGAGCAGTACTTC.

The V and J genes are TRBV28 and TRBJ2-1; 8 positions match TRBD1. Germline CDR1 reads MDHEN; CDR2 reads SYDVKM. The CDR3 consists of 15 residues. J lost 2 bases, V lost 6 bases, and 6 bases had no gene match. The CDR3 loop is CASSQGTGPYNEQFF. In nucleotides, the CDR3 is TGTGCCAGCAGCCAAGGGACAGGTCCCTACAATGAGCAGTTCTTC.

This rearrangement joins TRBV6-2 or TRBV6-3 to TRBJ2-7; 11 bases fit TRBD2. The CDR3 is 15 amino acids. Germline V CDR1 and CDR2: MNHEY, SVGEGT. V trimming: 4 bases; J trimming: 7 bases; junction bases outside the gene matches: 9. CDR3 bases: TGTGCCAGCAGTTTAGCGGGAGGGGCCCACAATGAGCAGTACTTC. Amino acid sequence: CASSLAGGAHNEQYF.

The chain couples TRBV12-3 or TRBV12-4 to TRBJ1-2; TRBD1 is a possible D gene (5 bases). Trimming pared 4 bases from V and 2 bases from J, leaving 11 bases between. The CDR3 contains 14 residues. The CDR3 DNA is TGTGCCAGCAGTTCCTCGACAGAAAACTATGGCTACACCTTC. Amino acids: CASSSSTENYGYTF.

The chain is built from TRBV27 and TRBJ2-1; perhaps TRBD2 as D (6 bases). The J call may be incorrect, as the DNA end agrees better with TRBJ2-7. The CDR3 has 18 residues. The V gene's germline CDR1 is MNHEY and CDR2 SMNVEV (reference sequence). The CDR3: CASSSLPFSGASYNEQYF. The CDR3 nucleotides are TGTGCCAGCAGTTCCCTCCCCTTTAGCGGTGCTTCCTACAATGAGCAGTACTTC.

This clonotype has only one observation. CDR3 nucleotides: TGTGCCAGCAGCCCGGCTAGCGTGGAAGGAGATACGCAGTATTTT. The encoded protein is CASSPASVEGDTQYF. V is TRBV4-2 and J is TRBJ2-3; tentatively, D is TRBD2 (6 bases). Looked up from germline, CDR1 is LGHNA and CDR2 is YNFKEQ. This CDR3 has 15 residues. V was clipped by 4 bases and J by 5 bases, with 16 bases between them.

This clonotype has only a few counts. The DNA for the CDR3 is TGTGCCTGGGACCTTGCGGGAGGGGGGAACATTCAGTACTTC. Translating gives CAWDLAGGGNIQYF. The chain has TRBV30 and TRBJ2-4; 9 nucleotides line up with TRBD2. In germline, CDR1 is GTSNPN, CDR2 SVGIG (reference sequence). The CDR3 length is 14 residues. Trimming at V came to 5 bases and at J to 7 bases, leaving 9 bases not matched to a gene. Complete variable domain (other parts from reference TRBV30 and TRBJ2-4): SQTIHQWPATLVQPVGSPLSLECTVEGTSNPNLYWYRQAAGRGLQLLFYSVGIGQISSEVPQNLSASRPQDRQFILSSKKLLLSDSGFYLCAWDLAGGGNIQYFGAGTRLSVL.

The V and J genes are TRBV29-1 and TRBJ2-5; D is undetermined. Per the germline V gene, CDR1 is SQVTM and CDR2 is ANQGSEA. This CDR3 has 16 amino acids. V was trimmed by 3 bases and J by 0 bases, leaving 17 bases between them. CDR3 bases: TGCAGCGTTGATTCTCGCAGGACCTACTACCAAGAGACCCAGTACTTC. Amino acids: CSVDSRRTYYQETQYF.

The rearrangement links TRBV27 to TRBJ1-4, with D perhaps TRBD1 (5 bases). This CDR3 has 16 residues. The V end lost 9 bases, the J end lost 0 bases, and 17 bases lay between the germline ends. Germline-derived CDR1 and CDR2 are MNHEY and SMNVEV (reference sequence). CDR3 protein: CASNPGRPATNEKLFF. The CDR3 DNA reads as TGTGCCAGTAATCCGGGACGCCCTGCAACTAATGAAAAACTGTTTTTT.

In its sample, this clonotype was seen a few times. J is TRBJ2-7 and V is TRBV6-2 or TRBV6-3; 7 bases are shared with TRBD1. Germline V CDR1 and CDR2: MNHEY, SVGEGT. Germline trimming cut 4 bases from V and 0 bases from J; bases unmatched to any gene: 3. This CDR3 is built from 14 residues. The DNA for the CDR3 is TGTGCCAGCAGTTTGGACAGGATCTCCTACGAGCAGTACTTC. Translated, it gives CASSLDRISYEQYF.

This clonotype has more than one count but fewer than ten. The rearrangement uses TRBV4-2 and TRBJ2-1; 9 bases line up with TRBD1. The V segment lost 4 bases and the J segment 8 bases; nucleotides outside the gene matches: 6. The CDR3 consists of 14 residues. Germline CDR1 and CDR2: LGHNA and YNFKEQ. CDR3 residues: CASSLGTGTDEQFF. CDR3 DNA sequence: TGTGCCAGCAGCCTCGGGACAGGGACGGATGAGCAGTTCTTC.

There are many counts of this clonotype. The V call is TRBV5-1, the J call TRBJ2-3; possibly TRBD1 for D (5 bases). This CDR3 is built from 14 residues. V shed 0 bases and J shed 2 bases, with 7 bases lying between them. Germline CDR1 and CDR2: SGHRS and YFSETQ. The chain's CDR3 is CASSLGQSTDTQYF. The CDR3, as DNA: TGCGCCAGCAGCTTGGGACAGTCCACAGATACGCAGTATTTT.

V usage is TRBV12-3 or TRBV12-4 and J usage is TRBJ1-1; weak D call: TRBD1 (5 bases). The V gene lost 5 bases and the J gene lost 5 bases, with 15 bases spanning the gap. CDR3 length equals 14 residues. CDR3 amino acids: CASSHRAGRTEAFF. The CDR3 coding sequence is TGTGCCAGCAGTCACCGGGCAGGGCGTACTGAAGCTTTCTTT.

This clonotype was counted a few times. V is TRBV3-1 and J is TRBJ2-4, with 11 bases that match TRBD2. CDR3 length: 13 amino acids. Germline lookup yields CDR1 LGHDT and CDR2 YNNKEL (reference sequence). Germline trimming cut 2 bases from V and 13 bases from J; bases unmatched to any gene: 4. The CDR3 DNA reads as TGTGCCAGCAGCCAACAGACTAGCGGGGAACAGTACTTC. Encoded protein: CASSQQTSGEQYF.

This clonotype appeared once. The chain joins TRBV6-2 or TRBV6-3 to TRBJ1-5; maybe TRBD1 (5 bases). The CDR3 runs 17 residues. The V gene's germline CDR1 is MNHEY and CDR2 SVGEGT. The germline V and J ends were trimmed by 0 bases and 5 bases, with 17 bases remaining between them. The CDR3 here is CASSYSRDRGPHQPQHF. The CDR3 DNA sequence: TGTGCCAGCAGTTACTCGAGGGACCGCGGACCCCATCAGCCCCAGCATTTT.

This clonotype was picked up a small number of times. The chain couples TRBV6-1 to TRBJ2-7, with 9 positions matching TRBD2. CDR3 size: 16 residues. Per the germline V gene, CDR1 is MNHNS and CDR2 is SASEGT. Trimming removed 2 bases from V and 1 base from J; junction bases left unmatched: 6. CDR3 nucleotides: TGTGCCAGCAGTGAATCCCCTAGCGGGATTTCCTACGAGCAGTACTTC. Protein: CASSESPSGISYEQYF.

This CDR3 reads CASSTGGVNTEAFF. The CDR3 DNA reads TGTGCCAGCAGTACTGGAGGAGTGAACACTGAAGCTTTCTTT. The genes are TRBV6-5 and TRBJ1-1; no clear D gene. Trimming removed 5 bases from V and 0 bases from J, with 10 bases in between. CDR3 length equals 14 residues. CDR1 MNHEY and CDR2 SVGAGI come from the germline V gene.

The chain couples TRBV7-7 to TRBJ2-5; 12 bases align to TRBD2. The CDR3 totals 16 residues. Germline assignment: CDR1 SSHAT and CDR2 FNYEAQ (reference sequence). The ends lost 3 bases at V and 2 bases at J; junction bases unmatched: 4. CDR3 DNA: TGTGCCAGCAGCTTGCTAGCGGGGGGGTATCAAGAGACCCAGTACTTC. Encoded protein: CASSLLAGGYQETQYF.

The V and J genes are TRBV27 and TRBJ1-2, with a possible D match to TRBD1 (6 bases). CDR1 is MNHEY, CDR2 SMNVEV, per germline (reference sequence). The CDR3 loop spans 16 amino acids. V lost 4 bases, J lost 1 base, and 16 bases lay in between. The CDR3 is CASSWGARSGNYGYTF. Written as DNA, the CDR3 is TGTGCCAGCAGTTGGGGGGCGCGGTCGGGTAACTATGGCTACACCTTC.

The gene calls are TRBV20-1 and TRBJ1-4; TRBD1 matches 10 bases. CDR1 and CDR2 (germline): DFQATT, SNEGSKA (reference sequence). Trimming removed 5 bases from V and 6 bases from J; junction bases left unmatched: 6. The CDR3 is made up of 14 amino acids. Written as DNA, the CDR3 is TGCAGTGCTGGCCCGGGACAGGGGTATGAAAAACTGTTTTTT. Translation: CSAGPGQGYEKLFF.

This chain uses TRBV5-1 with TRBJ2-7; possibly TRBD1 for D (5 bases). This CDR3 is 12 amino acids long. Trimming stripped 0 bases from V and 9 bases from J, with 10 bases between. The germline V gene has CDR1 SGHRS and CDR2 YFSETQ. The CDR3 here is CASSLVGQGQYF. The CDR3 region has the DNA TGCGCCAGCAGCTTGGTAGGGCAGGGGCAGTACTTC.

This clonotype was seen more than once but under ten times. The chain uses TRBV12-3 or TRBV12-4 and TRBJ2-1; D is uncertain. Trimming stripped 3 bases from V and 8 bases from J, with 14 bases between. There are 14 residues in the CDR3. The CDR3 DNA follows: TGTGCCAGCAGTTTCTTATCTCTAGGCGATGAGCAGTTCTTC. As protein: CASSFLSLGDEQFF.

The chain uses TRBV9 and TRBJ2-1, with D hard to call. CDR3 size: 14 residues. CDR1 SGDLS and CDR2 YYNGEE come from the germline V gene. V lost 3 bases and J lost 0, with 7 bases in between. The CDR3, as DNA: TGTGCCAGCAGCGGTAACAGCTCCTACAATGAGCAGTTCTTC. This sequence encodes CASSGNSSYNEQFF.

The V and J genes are TRBV27 and TRBJ2-4, with D tentatively TRBD1 (6 bases). Germline-derived CDR1 and CDR2 are MNHEY and SMNVEV (reference sequence). CDR3 length: 16 amino acids. The V end was cut by 7 bases, the J end by 1 base, with 17 bases between. CDR3 nucleotides: TGTGCCAGCATGACAGGCGGAGTGGGTGCCAAAAACATTCAGTACTTC. It translates to CASMTGGVGAKNIQYF.